A single sample is the source of the 3 T cell receptor beta chains below, sequenced in a study of blood T cells in healthy people across ages. The second PCR ran roughly 7 to 11 cycles with a sample-barcoded 5' primer and J-beta primers. Via MiXCR, TCRdb re-called the 5' RACE reads, giving one row per CDR3 protein. The sample carries about 600,000 distinct CDR3 sequences, around 50% recorded once. Sequencing was performed on blood. The source is a man older than 75 in good health.

This clonotype was picked up a small number of times. The chain employs TRBV10-3 and TRBJ2-1, with D perhaps TRBD2 (7 bases). Germline lookup yields CDR1 ENHRY and CDR2 SYGVKD. The CDR3 is 12 amino acids. Trimming pared 6 bases from V and 9 bases from J, leaving 12 bases between. The CDR3 region is CAIRGEGGEQFF. The CDR3 DNA sequence: TGTGCCATCAGGGGGGAGGGGGGTGAGCAGTTCTTC.

This clonotype has only a few counts. The chain has TRBV20-1 and TRBJ2-7; D perhaps matches TRBD2 (5 bases). Trimming removed 6 bases at V and 2 bases at J, with 17 bases between. This CDR3 comprises 14 residues. In germline, CDR1 is DFQATT, CDR2 SNEGSKA (reference sequence). As DNA, the CDR3 is TGCAGTGCCGACCTACCCGGAGGCGCCTACGAGCAGTACTTC. Translating gives CSADLPGGAYEQYF.

The chain carries TRBV6-2 or TRBV6-3 and TRBJ1-4; no clear D. The CDR3 is 17 residues long. The germline V and J ends were trimmed by 3 bases and 1 base, with 15 bases remaining between them. Germline lookup yields CDR1 MNHEY and CDR2 SVGEGT. The CDR3, as DNA: TGTGCCAGCAGTTATCGGCAGAAGTTAGAAACTAATGAAAAACTGTTTTTT. This sequence encodes CASSYRQKLETNEKLFF.